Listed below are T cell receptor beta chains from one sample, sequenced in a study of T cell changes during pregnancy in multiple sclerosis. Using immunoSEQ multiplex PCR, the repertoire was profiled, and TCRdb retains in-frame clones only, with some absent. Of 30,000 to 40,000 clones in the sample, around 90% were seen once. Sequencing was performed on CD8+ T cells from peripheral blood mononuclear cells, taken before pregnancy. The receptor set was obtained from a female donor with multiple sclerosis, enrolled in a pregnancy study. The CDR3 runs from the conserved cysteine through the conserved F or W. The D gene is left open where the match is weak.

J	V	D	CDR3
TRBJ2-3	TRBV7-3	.	CASSLLESDTQYF
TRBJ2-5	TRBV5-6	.	CASSSGGGSGQYF
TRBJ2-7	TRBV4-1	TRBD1	CASSQVGQGYEQYF
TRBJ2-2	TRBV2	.	CASNGQPNTGELFF
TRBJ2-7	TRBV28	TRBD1	CASSPGTGIFYEQYF
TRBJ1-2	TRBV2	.	CASSDRVSDGYTF
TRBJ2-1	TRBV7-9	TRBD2	CASSRLAGEDNEQFF
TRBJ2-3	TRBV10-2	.	CASSEAIGVTDTQYF
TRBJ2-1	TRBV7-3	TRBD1	CASSPGTVDEQFF
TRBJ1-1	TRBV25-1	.	CASHQGSGAEAFF
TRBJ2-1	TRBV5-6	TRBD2	CASSPRTSGSVF
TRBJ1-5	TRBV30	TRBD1	CAWSPGGSNQPQHF
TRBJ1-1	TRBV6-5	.	CASSGAGENTEAFF